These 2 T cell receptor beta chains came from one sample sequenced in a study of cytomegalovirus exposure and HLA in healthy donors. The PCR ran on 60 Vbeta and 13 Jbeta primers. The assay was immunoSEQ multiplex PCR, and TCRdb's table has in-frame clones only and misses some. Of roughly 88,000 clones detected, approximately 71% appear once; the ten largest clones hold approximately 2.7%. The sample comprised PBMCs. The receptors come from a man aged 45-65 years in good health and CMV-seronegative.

The CDR3 coding sequence is TGCAGCGTTGCTGGGCAGGCCAACACTGAAGCTTTCTTT. This translates into CSVAGQANTEAFF. The rearrangement joins TRBV29-1 to TRBJ1-1; no clear D. CDR3 length: 13 residues. V shed 4 bases and J shed 2 bases, with 11 bases lying between them. Germline-derived CDR1 and CDR2 are SQVTM and ANQGSEA.

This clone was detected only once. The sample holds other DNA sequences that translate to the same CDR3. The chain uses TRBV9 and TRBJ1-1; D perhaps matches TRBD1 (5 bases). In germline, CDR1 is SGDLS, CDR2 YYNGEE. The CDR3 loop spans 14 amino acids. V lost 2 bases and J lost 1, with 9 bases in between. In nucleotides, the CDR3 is TGTGCCAGCAGCGTTACAGGAGCGAACACTGAAGCTTTCTTT. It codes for CASSVTGANTEAFF.